This TCR beta chain originates from a study of early stage breast cancer tumors. Overall study context: Around 10-fold was the mean read coverage per sample.

Study results and caveats: Commonly generated sequences made up most enriched TCRB sequences shared between patients.

The V and J ends lost 7 bases and 8 bases, in that order; junction bases with no gene match: 0. The CDR3 consists of 12 residues. CDR1 is SQVTM and CDR2 is ANQGSEA in the germline V gene. A note on this clone: The antigen remains undetermined.

Sequencing used immunoSEQ multiplex PCR; TCRdb keeps in-frame clones, though not all of them. The data contain about 69,000 clones, about 85% of them singletons. Sequencing was done on a sample of blood. The TCR originated in a person aged 40 to 50 with breast cancer. The chain joins TRBV29-1 to TRBJ2-1, with 15 bases that match TRBD2. For the CDR3, the DNA is TGCAGCGGGACTAGCGGGAGGGATGAGCAGTTCTTC. Its protein product is CSGTSGRDEQFF.